This T cell receptor beta chain was recovered during a study of response to subunit inactivated influenza vaccine. Whole-study results and caveats: Authors proposed each seasonal influenza vaccination draws in few new T cells.

Note on this clonotype: The antigen remains undetermined.

TCRdb redid the calling of the RT-PCR reads with MiXCR, one entry per CDR3 protein. The data contain 400,000 to 650,000 distinct CDR3 sequences, less than 7.5% of them seen just once; the ten biggest clones take up around 13%. After removal of 0 bases from V and 5 bases from J, the junction contained 10 bases not matched to a gene. The CDR3 totals 18 residues. Germline V gives CDR1 SGHTA, CDR2 FQGNSA. Source: PBMCs from blood, taken less than 30 months after vaccination. The chain has TRBV7-2 and TRBJ2-2; 9 nucleotides align to TRBD2. The receptor was derived from a man between 45 and 75 years old who received an inactivated influenza vaccine. CDR3 residues: CASSLAFISGSLTGELFF. The CDR3 coding sequence is TGTGCCAGCAGCTTAGCGTTTATTAGCGGGAGTCTGACCGGGGAGCTGTTTTTT.